This T cell receptor (beta chain) was sequenced for a study of tumor-infiltrating lymphocytes in primary liver carcinoma. Study details: Primary liver carcinomas in the patients were surgically resected. Roughly 3.65 to 8 million productive TCRbeta reads came from each sample, comparable across tissue types.

Reverse transcription of approximately 500 ng total RNA with a constant-region primer produced TCR beta cDNA. Libraries of TCR beta came from three nested multiplex PCR rounds with slightly modified ARM-PCR. TRBV1-TRBV30 forward primers paired with a C-beta reverse primer drove the first two PCR rounds, 10 cycles each. MiXCR, applied by TCRdb to the multiplex PCR reads, yields one record per CDR3 protein. This table holds about 350,000 distinct CDR3 sequences, 65% found once. Germline DNA was extracted too, while blood RNA derived from unsorted whole blood. The CDR3 extends over 16 amino acids. CDR1 is SGHAT and CDR2 is FQNNGV in the germline V gene. Trimming took off 4 bases at V and 1 base at J, with 15 bases between the two ends.

The clonotype originates from a middle-aged man with primary liver carcinoma and hepatitis B virus infection. Sequenced input: peripheral blood. The chain recombines TRBV11-2 with TRBJ2-3, with D possibly being TRBD1 (6 bases). For the CDR3, the DNA is TGTGCCAGCAGCTCAGGGCTAGGGGGAGGCACAGATACGCAGTATTTT. Residues: CASSSGLGGGTDTQYF.